This T cell receptor (beta chain) was recovered during a study of blood T cell repertoires in COVID-19. Study-level information: Researchers got acute and convalescent COVID-19 samples from the United States, Italy and Spain. The cDNA or gDNA used as material had been derived from T cells, B-cell-depleted T cells, or PBMCs.

Authors' analysis steps: Reference gene primer amplification yielded estimated nucleated cell counts. Some clones are missing from TCRdb's copy, which holds only in-frame ones; the method was immunoSEQ multiplex PCR. The DNA gave D and trimming, while V, J and clone size come from that table. This sample has some 120,000 clones, with approximately 74% found just once. The Seattle site enrolled patients during active infection and followed them longitudinally. This CDR3 spans 15 amino acids. CDR1 and CDR2 (germline): MDHEN, SYDVKM. Trimming shortened V by 5 bases and J by 0 bases, and 14 bases separated the two germline ends.

Specimen: peripheral blood. V is TRBV28 and J is TRBJ2-7; D uncertain. The sequence came from an older man with COVID-19, enrolled during active disease. CDR3: CASSPLTPRSYEQYF. The CDR3 DNA reads as TGTGCCAGCAGTCCATTGACACCCCGCTCCTACGAGCAGTACTTC.